This T cell receptor (beta chain) was profiled in a study of beta chain features in type 1 diabetes. About the research overall: Cell yields, gender and age were similar in healthy donors and patients.

General study results and limits: Naive, central memory and regulatory TCRB repertoires appeared more similar among patients than healthy donors. PCR might show a preference for shorter templates, equally across patients and controls. Moderately but significantly shorter TCRB CDR3s were found in Type 1 diabetes patients in all four CD4+ subsets.

The V gene's germline CDR1 is ENHRY and CDR2 SYGVKD. V was pared by 2 bases and J by 0 bases, with 3 bases of the junction left unmatched. The CDR3 is 16 amino acids. In the case of this clone: Its target is unknown.

Isolated RNA was reverse transcribed in full, so expressed TCRB transcripts were sequenced. TCRdb's table, derived via immunoSEQ multiplex PCR, lists solely in-frame clones and lacks some. The sample includes under 20,000 clones, about three quarters of them seen just once. This sequence joins TRBV10-3 and TRBJ1-3, with TRBD1 matching over 8 bases. The sequenced material came from stem cell memory CD4+ T cells from blood. This receptor was identified in a man in his thirties or forties with type 1 diabetes. The CDR3 DNA follows: TGTGCCATCAGTGAGGGACAGGGAGTCTCTGGAAACACCATATATTTT. Its protein product is CAISEGQGVSGNTIYF.